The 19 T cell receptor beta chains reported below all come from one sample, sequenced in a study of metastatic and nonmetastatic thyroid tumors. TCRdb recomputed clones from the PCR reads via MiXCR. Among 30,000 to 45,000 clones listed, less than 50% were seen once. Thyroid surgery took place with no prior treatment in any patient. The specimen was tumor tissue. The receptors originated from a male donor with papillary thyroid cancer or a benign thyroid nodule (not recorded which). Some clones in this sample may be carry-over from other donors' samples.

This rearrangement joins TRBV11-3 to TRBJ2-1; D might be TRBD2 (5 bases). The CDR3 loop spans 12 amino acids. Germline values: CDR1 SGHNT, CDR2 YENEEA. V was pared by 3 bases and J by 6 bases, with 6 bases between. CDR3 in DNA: TGTGCCAGCAGCTTGGAGGCCAATGAGCAGTTCTTC. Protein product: CASSLEANEQFF. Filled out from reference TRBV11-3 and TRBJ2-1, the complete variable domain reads EAGVVQSPRYKIIEKKQPVAFWCNPISGHNTLYWYLQNLGQGPELLIRYENEEAVDDSQLPKDRFSAERLKGVDSTLKIQPAELGDSAVYLCASSLEANEQFFGPGTRLTVL.

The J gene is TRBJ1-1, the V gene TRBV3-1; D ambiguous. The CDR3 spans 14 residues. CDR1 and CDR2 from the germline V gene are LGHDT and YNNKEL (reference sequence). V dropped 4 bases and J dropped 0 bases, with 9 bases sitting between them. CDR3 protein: CASSLRLMNTEAFF. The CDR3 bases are TGTGCCAGCAGCCTCCGTCTAATGAACACTGAAGCTTTCTTT.

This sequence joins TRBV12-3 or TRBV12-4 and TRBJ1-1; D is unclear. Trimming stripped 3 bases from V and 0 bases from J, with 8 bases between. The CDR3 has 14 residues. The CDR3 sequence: CASSFGRVNTEAFF. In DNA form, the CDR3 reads TGTGCCAGCAGTTTCGGTAGGGTGAACACTGAAGCTTTCTTT.

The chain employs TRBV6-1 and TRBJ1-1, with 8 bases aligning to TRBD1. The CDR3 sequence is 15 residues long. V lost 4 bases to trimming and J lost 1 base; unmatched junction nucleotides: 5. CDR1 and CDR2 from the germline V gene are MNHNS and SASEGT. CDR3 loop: CASSATGGGNTEAFF. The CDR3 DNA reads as TGTGCCAGCAGTGCCACAGGGGGGGGGAACACTGAAGCTTTCTTT.

The CDR3 is CASSYPGQGIYGYTF. In DNA, the CDR3 is TGTGCCAGCAGTTACCCGGGACAGGGGATCTATGGCTACACCTTC. The gene calls are TRBV6-2 or TRBV6-3 and TRBJ1-2, with 10 bases matching TRBD1. Germline-derived CDR1 and CDR2 are MNHEY and SVGEGT. Trimming cost V 2 bases and J 4 bases; bases outside gene matches: 4. The CDR3 has 15 residues.

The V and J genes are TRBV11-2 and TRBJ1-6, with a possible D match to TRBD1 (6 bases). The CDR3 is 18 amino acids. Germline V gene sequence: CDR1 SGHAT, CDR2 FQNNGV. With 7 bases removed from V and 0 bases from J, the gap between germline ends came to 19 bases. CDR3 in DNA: TGTGCCAGCACCTCGTTGACAGGCATGAGCTCCTATAATTCACCCCTCCACTTT. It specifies CASTSLTGMSSYNSPLHF.

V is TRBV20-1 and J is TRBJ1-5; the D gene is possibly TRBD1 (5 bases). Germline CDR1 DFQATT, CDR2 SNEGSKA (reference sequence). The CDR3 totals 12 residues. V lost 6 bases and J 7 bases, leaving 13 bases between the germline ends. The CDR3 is CSAQQAGQPQHF. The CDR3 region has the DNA TGCAGTGCCCAACAGGCCGGGCAGCCCCAGCATTTT.

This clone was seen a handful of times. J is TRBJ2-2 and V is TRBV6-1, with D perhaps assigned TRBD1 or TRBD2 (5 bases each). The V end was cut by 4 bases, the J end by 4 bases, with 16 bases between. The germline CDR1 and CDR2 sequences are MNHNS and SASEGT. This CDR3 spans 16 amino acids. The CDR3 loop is CASSGGRRGVTGELFF. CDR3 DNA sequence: TGTGCCAGCAGTGGGGGACGGCGAGGAGTCACCGGGGAGCTGTTTTTT.

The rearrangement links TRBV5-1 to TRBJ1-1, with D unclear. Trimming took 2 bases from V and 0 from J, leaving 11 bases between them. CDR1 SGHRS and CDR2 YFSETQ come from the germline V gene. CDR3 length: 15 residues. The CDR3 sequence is CASSLGPVLNTEAFF. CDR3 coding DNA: TGCGCCAGCAGCTTAGGACCAGTATTGAACACTGAAGCTTTCTTT.

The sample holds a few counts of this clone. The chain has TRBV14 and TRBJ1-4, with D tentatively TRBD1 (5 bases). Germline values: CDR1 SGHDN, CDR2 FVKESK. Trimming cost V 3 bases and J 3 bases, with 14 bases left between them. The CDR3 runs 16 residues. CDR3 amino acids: CASSHHPGPPNEKLFF. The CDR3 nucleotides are TGTGCCAGCAGCCACCACCCAGGGCCGCCTAATGAAAAACTGTTTTTT.

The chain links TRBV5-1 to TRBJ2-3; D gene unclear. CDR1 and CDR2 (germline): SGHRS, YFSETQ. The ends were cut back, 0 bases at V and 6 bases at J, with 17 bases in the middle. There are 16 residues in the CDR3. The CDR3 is CASSLEQAARSDTQYF. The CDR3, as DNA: TGCGCCAGCAGCTTGGAGCAAGCTGCTAGATCTGATACGCAGTATTTT. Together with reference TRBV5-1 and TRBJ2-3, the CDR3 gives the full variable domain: KAGVTQTPRYLIKTRGQQVTLSCSPISGHRSVSWYQQTPGQGLQFLFEYFSETQRNKGNFPGRFSGRQFSNSRSEMNVSTLELGDSALYLCASSLEQAARSDTQYFGPGTRLTVL.

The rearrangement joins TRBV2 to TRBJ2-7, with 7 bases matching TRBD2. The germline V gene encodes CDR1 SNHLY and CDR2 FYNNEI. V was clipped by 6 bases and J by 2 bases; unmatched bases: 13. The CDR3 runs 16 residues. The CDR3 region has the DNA TGTGCCAGCAGCCCGGGGAAGCGGGACCCCCCCTACGAGCAGTACTTC. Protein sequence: CASSPGKRDPPYEQYF.

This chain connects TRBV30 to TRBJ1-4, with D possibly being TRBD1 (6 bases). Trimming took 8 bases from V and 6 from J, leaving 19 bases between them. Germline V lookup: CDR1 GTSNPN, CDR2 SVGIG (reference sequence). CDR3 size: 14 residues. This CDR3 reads CAATRGGIDEKLFF. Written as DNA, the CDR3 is TGTGCCGCAACCAGGGGAGGTATCGATGAAAAACTGTTTTTT.

CDR3 nucleotide sequence: TGTGCCAGCACCCTAGGGGTAGCGGGAAATCCCCACGAGCAGTACTTC. It translates to CASTLGVAGNPHEQYF. The chain uses TRBV7-8 and TRBJ2-7; 8 bases line up with TRBD2. The CDR3 is 16 amino acids. Germline values: CDR1 SGHVS, CDR2 FQNEAQ. V lost 7 bases and J lost 5; bases outside the gene matches: 16.

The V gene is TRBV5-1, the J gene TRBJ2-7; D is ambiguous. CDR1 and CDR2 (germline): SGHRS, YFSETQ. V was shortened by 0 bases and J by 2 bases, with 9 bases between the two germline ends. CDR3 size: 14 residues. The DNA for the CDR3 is TGCGCCAGCAGCTTGGATCCAGACGCCTACGAGCAGTACTTC. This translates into CASSLDPDAYEQYF.

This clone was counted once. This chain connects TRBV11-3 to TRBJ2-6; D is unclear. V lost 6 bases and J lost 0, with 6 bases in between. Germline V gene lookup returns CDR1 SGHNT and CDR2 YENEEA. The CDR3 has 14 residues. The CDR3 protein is CASSSVSGANVLTF. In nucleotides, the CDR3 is TGTGCCAGCAGTTCAGTCTCTGGGGCCAACGTCCTGACTTTC.

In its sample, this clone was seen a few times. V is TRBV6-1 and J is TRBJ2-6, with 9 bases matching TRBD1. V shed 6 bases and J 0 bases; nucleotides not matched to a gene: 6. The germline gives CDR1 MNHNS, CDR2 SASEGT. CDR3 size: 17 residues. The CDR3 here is CASRTGGGYSGANVLTF. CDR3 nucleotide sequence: TGTGCCAGCAGAACAGGGGGCGGATACTCTGGGGCCAACGTCCTGACTTTC.

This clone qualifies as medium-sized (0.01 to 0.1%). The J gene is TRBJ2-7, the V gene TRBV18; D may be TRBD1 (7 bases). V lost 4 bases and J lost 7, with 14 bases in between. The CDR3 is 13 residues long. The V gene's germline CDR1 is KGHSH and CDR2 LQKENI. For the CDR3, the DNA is TGTGCCAGCTCACTAAGGAGGGGGCTGGAGCAGTACTTC. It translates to CASSLRRGLEQYF. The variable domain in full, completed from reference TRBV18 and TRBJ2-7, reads NAGVMQNPRHLVRRRGQEARLRCSPMKGHSHVYWYRQLPEEGLKFMVYLQKENIIDESGMPKERFSAEFPKEGPSILRIQQVVRGDSAAYFCASSLRRGLEQYFGPGTRLTVT.

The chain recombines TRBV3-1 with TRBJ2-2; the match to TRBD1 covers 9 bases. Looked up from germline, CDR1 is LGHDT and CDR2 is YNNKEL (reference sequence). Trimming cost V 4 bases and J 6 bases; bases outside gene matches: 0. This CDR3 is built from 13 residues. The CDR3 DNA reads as TGTGCCAGCAGCCGACAGGGGGCCGGGGAGCTGTTTTTT. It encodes CASSRQGAGELFF.